This is a list of T cell receptor beta chains from one sample in a study of long-term antiretroviral therapy in people with HIV. The assay was immunoSEQ multiplex PCR, and TCRdb's table has in-frame clones only and misses some. The sample carries around 29,000 clones, nearly 90% recorded once. Specimen: unsorted PBMCs, collected 1.1 years after starting antiretroviral therapy. All receptors derive from a man aged 18-30 years with HIV. Each CDR3 is given with its conserved first and last residue. The order of the fields is V gene, J gene, clone size, D gene, CDR3 protein, CDR3 DNA. A D gene is named only where the DNA matches it firmly. Only some rows state a clone size, as once, few, many or a class for expanded clones.

>TRBV5-1|TRBJ1-2|.|.
CASSLEGNYGYTF
TGCGCCAGCAGCTTGGAGGGGAACTATGGCTACACCTTC
>TRBV4-2|TRBJ2-5|.|.
CASSQGTPGTQYF
TGTGCCAGCAGCCAAGGAACACCGGGGACCCAGTACTTC
>TRBV5-4|TRBJ2-7|.|TRBD2
CASSGELAGGSLNSYEQYF
TGTGCCAGCAGCGGCGAACTAGCGGGAGGGTCCCTCAACTCCTACGAGCAGTACTTC
>TRBV7-2|TRBJ2-3|few|.
CASTPVTDTQYF
TGTGCCAGCACCCCAGTCACAGATACGCAGTATTTT
>TRBV6-1|TRBJ2-5|.|.
CASSGEGTILAKTQYF
TGTGCCAGCAGTGGAGAGGGGACGATTCTTGCAAAGACCCAGTACTTC
>TRBV10-3|TRBJ2-1|.|.
CAIQTGQGAYNEQFF
TGTGCCATCCAAACAGGGCAGGGAGCGTACAATGAGCAGTTCTTC
>TRBV7-8|TRBJ2-7|.|.
CASSRSGDGLAIYEQYF
TGTGCCAGCAGCCGAAGTGGGGACGGACTCGCCATCTACGAGCAGTACTTC
>TRBV11-2|TRBJ2-3|once|TRBD1
CASSFRWTGGFTDTQYF
TGTGCCAGCAGCTTCCGCTGGACAGGGGGTTTCACAGATACGCAGTATTTT
>TRBV9|TRBJ2-3|.|TRBD2
CASSGSSGRTDTQYF
TGTGCCAGCAGCGGGTCTAGCGGCCGCACAGATACGCAGTATTTT
>TRBV11-2|TRBJ2-7|.|TRBD1
CASSSMGTAEQYF
TGTGCCAGCAGCTCCATGGGGACAGCCGAGCAGTACTTC
>TRBV7-8|TRBJ1-4|.|TRBD1
CASSLSGTVFEKLFF
TGTGCCAGCAGCTTAAGCGGGACAGTATTCGAAAAACTGTTTTTT
>TRBV2|TRBJ2-7|.|.
CASGRWGAYEQYF
TGTGCCAGCGGGCGGTGGGGAGCCTACGAGCAGTACTTC
>TRBV6-1|TRBJ2-1|.|.
CASAEGNEQFF
TGTGCCAGCGCGGAGGGCAATGAGCAGTTCTTC
>TRBV5-4|TRBJ1-4|.|.
CASSLVGGRATNEKLFF
TGTGCCAGCAGCTTGGTTGGGGGGCGCGCAACTAATGAAAAACTGTTTTTT
>TRBV19|TRBJ1-2|.|TRBD1
CASSTRTGNYGYTF
TGTGCCAGTAGTACCCGGACAGGGAACTATGGCTACACCTTC
>TRBV2|TRBJ2-5|.|TRBD2
CASSQIAGTSGVETQYF
TGTGCCAGCAGCCAGATAGCCGGGACTAGCGGGGTAGAGACCCAGTACTTC
>TRBV15|TRBJ1-2|once|TRBD1
CATSYALGTGAGYTF
TGTGCCACCAGCTACGCCTTGGGGACAGGGGCCGGCTACACCTTC